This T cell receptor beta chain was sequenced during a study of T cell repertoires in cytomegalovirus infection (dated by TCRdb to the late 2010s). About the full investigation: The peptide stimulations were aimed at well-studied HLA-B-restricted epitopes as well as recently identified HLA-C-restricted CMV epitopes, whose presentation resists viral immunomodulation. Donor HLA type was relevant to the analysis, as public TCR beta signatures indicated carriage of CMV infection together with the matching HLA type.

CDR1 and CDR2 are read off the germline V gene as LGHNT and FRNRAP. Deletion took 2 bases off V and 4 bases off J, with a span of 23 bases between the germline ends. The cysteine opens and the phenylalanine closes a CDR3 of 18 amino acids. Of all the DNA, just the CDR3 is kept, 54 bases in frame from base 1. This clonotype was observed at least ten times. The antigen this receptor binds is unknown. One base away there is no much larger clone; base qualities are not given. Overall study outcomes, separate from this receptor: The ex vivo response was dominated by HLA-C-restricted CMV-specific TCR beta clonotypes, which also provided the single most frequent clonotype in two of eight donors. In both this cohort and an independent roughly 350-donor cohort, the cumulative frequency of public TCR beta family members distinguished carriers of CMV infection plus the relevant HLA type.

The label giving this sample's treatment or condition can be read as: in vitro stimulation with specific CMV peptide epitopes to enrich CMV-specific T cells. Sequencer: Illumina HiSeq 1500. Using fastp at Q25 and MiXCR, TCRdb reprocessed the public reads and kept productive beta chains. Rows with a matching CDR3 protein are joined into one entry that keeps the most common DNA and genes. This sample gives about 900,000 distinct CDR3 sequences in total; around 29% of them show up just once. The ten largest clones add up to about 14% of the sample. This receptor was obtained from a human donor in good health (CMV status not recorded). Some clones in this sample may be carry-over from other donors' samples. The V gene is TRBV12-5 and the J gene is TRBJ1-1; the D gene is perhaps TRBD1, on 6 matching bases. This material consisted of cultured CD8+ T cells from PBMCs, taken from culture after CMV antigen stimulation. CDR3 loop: CASGLTLTSTGPATEAFF. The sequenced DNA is TGTGCTAGTGGTTTGACCCTGACTTCGACAGGTCCGGCCACTGAAGCTTTCTTT.